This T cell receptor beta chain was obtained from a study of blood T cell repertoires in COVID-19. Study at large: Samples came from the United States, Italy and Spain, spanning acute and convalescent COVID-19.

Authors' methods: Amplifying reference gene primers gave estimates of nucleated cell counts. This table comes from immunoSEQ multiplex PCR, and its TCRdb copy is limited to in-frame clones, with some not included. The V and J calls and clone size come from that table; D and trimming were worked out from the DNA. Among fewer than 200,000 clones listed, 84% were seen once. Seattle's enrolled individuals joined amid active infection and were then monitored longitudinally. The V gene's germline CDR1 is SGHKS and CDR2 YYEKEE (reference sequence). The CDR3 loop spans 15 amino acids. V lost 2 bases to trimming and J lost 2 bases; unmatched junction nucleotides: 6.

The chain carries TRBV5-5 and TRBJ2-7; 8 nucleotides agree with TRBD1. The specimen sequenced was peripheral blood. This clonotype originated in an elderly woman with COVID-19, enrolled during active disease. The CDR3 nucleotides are TGTGCCAGCAGCTTACTACCGACAGGGGCCTACGAGCAGTACTTC. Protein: CASSLLPTGAYEQYF.